This section outlines one TCR beta chain sequence together with its context. Its specificity is unknown. This sample was included in a study of CXCR3-negative and CXCR3-positive naive CD8 T cells. The wider study: Total TRB output reached 130 million or so reads, about 1.5 +/- 0.3 million per library. Study-level findings and limits: A higher hydrophobicity marked the TRB CDR3s of CXCR3-positive naive cells versus CXCR3-negative naive cells. Most assays were run on fresh PBMCs (CXCR3 expression partially decreased after cryopreservation).

The TRB cDNA libraries were prepared by 5' RACE with UMI labels. Each CDR3 protein gets one entry in TCRdb, which reprocessed the 5' RACE reads and gives no DNA. Reported are about 110,000 distinct CDR3 sequences; the ten largest clones contain 0.38%. CDR1 and CDR2 from the germline V gene are MNHEY and SMNVEV (reference sequence). There are 13 residues in the CDR3. J is TRBJ2-7 and V is TRBV27; no DNA is available, so the TRBD1 call from TCRdb remains unchecked. The source material was naive CXCR3+ CD8+ T cells from blood. The subset: CD45RO-CCR7+CD27+CD95- naive CD8+ T cells expressing CXCR3 (TNR3+). This TCR was sampled from a human donor in good health. Some clones in this sample may be carry-over from other donors' samples. The CDR3 loop is CASSQGSLYEQYF.